The present T cell receptor beta chain was sequenced within a study of spatial heterogeneity in lung cancer (dated by TCRdb to about 2019). With regard to the full study: The donors were 60 to 80 patients from the lung TRACERx cohort who had early-stage, untreated non-small cell lung cancer. The study quantitatively compared TCR alpha and beta repertoires across multiple tumor regions, matched nontumor lung and blood in non-small cell lung cancer. At surgery, both alpha and beta chains were TCR-sequenced in about 200 tumor regions, fewer than 65 matched nontumor lung samples and 50 to 60 PBMC samples. TCR repertoire features were related to nonsynonymous mutation counts determined by whole-exome sequencing of tumor tissue. In the raw uncorrected reads, each unique combination of TCR and UMI appeared on average more than ten times. Follow-up PBMC samples were sequenced whenever available, with the median time to follow-up being about 2 years after resection. More beta-chain than alpha-chain transcripts were consistently detected, likely reflecting higher beta-chain transcript abundance.

The library relied on 5' RACE. The run used a NextSeq 500. In the TCR library protocol, a unique molecular identifier was attached to each TCR cDNA molecule so that PCR and sequencing errors could be corrected. As for how the authors treated the data: TCR identification, UMI-based error correction and CDR3 extraction were performed with Decombinator tools. TCRs above a frequency of 2 per 1,000, corresponding to the top 1% of the tumor frequency distribution, were defined as expanded. Renyi diversity was computed with the R vegan package after each repertoire had been subsampled 100 times to 5,000 TCRs. CDR3 similarity networks were built from amino acid triplet string-kernel similarity, connecting CDR3s with pairwise similarity above 0.82. Using fastp trimming at Q25 and MiXCR clonotype assembly, TCRdb reanalyzed the public sequencing data and kept in-frame beta chains. One record per CDR3 amino acid sequence lists the most common genes and DNA. None of the V and J calls come from the authors' own analysis; TCRdb made them. For this sample the table gives fewer than 100,000 distinct CDR3 sequences, of which just under 20% were detected only once. The ten largest clones represent 20% to 25% of the sample.

This clonotype turned up a few times. Its antigen has not been determined. No much larger clonotype is one base removed from it; base qualities were not supplied. Taken with the paper, the label for time point translates to: blood at routine non-recurrence follow-up after resection. TCR sequencing used whole RNA extracted from tumor and nontumor lung tissue, or from cryopreserved PBMC samples, without cell sorting. Only patients with enough RNA available from two or more tumor regions were chosen for TCR sequencing. The trim is 7 bases for V and 10 bases for J, with a gap of 11 bases between the germline ends. The CDR3 measures 11 amino acids from cysteine to phenylalanine. Only CDR3 DNA is held: 33 bases, read in frame from base 1. Via the germline V gene, CDR1 is SNHLY and CDR2 FYNNEI. Broad study findings and their caveats: Only 14 patients were included in the comparisons of baseline and follow-up blood repertoires. Confirming at a functional level the hypothesis that regional TCRs recognize regional mutations was considered to require additional single-cell paired TCR alpha and beta sequencing. Ubiquitous expanded tumor TCRs were detected in blood more often at tumor resection than at routine follow-up.

The sample consisted of PBMCs, taken at follow-up. This clonotype was obtained from a male donor with early-stage non-small cell lung cancer. The rearrangement joined TRBV2 to TRBJ2-1, with no D gene named confidently. Read as DNA, the sequence is TGTGCCAGCATCGGCCTCTCCGAGCAGTTCTTC. Its amino acids are CASIGLSEQFF.